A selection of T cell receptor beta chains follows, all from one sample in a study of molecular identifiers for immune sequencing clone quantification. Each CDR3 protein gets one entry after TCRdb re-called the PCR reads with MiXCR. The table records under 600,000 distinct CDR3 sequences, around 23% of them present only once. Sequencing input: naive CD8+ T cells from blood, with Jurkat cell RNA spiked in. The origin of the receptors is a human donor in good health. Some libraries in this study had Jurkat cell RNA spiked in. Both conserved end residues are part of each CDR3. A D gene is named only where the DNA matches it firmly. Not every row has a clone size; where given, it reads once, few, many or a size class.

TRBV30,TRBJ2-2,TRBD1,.,TGTGCCTGGGACGCGGGACAGGGGGCTAGCGGGGAGCTGTTTTTT,CAWDAGQGASGELFF
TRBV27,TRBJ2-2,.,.,TGTGCCAGCAGTCCCGTCCTGGGGGAGCTGTTTTTT,CASSPVLGELFF
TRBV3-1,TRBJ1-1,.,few,TGTGCCAGCAGCCAAGATCGGATGGGGCAATCGGAAGCTTTCTTT,CASSQDRMGQSEAFF
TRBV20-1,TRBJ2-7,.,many,TGCAGTGCTAGAGGAACAGTCCTCGTCTACGAGCAGTACTTC,CSARGTVLVYEQYF
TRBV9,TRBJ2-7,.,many,TGTGCCAGCAGCGTAGGAGTAGATAGCTCCTACGAGCAGTACTTC,CASSVGVDSSYEQYF
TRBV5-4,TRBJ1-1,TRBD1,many,TGTGCCAGCAGCTTGTCAGGGGGCCTTGAAGCTTTCTTT,CASSLSGGLEAFF
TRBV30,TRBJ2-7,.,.,TGTGCCTGGAGTGTAGGAGGTATCGAGCAGTACTTC,CAWSVGGIEQYF
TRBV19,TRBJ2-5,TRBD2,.,TGTGCCAGTAGTATCGTGGCTAGCGGGGGACTAGAGACCCAGTACTTC,CASSIVASGGLETQYF
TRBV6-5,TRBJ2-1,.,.,TGTGCCAGCAGTTACCACCAAAACAATGAGCAGTTCTTC,CASSYHQNNEQFF
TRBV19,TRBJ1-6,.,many,TGTGCCAGTAGTATCGCCGGGATTAATTCACCCCTCCACTTT,CASSIAGINSPLHF
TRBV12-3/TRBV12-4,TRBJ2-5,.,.,TGTGCCAGCCGTTTCTTAGACGTGGGCGAGTTAAGAGAGACCCAGTACTTC,CASRFLDVGELRETQYF
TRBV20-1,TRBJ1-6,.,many,TGCAGTGCTAGAGATAAGTCAGGCACCTATAATTCACCCCTCCACTTT,CSARDKSGTYNSPLHF
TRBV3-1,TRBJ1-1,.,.,TGTGCCAGCAGCCAAGTCCCAATGGGCATGAACACTGACGCTTTCTTT,CASSQVPMGMNTDAFF
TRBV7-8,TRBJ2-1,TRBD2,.,TGTGCCAGCAGCAAAGAAAGCGGGGGGACCTACAATGAGCAGTTCTTC,CASSKESGGTYNEQFF
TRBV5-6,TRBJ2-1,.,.,TGTGCCAGCAGCGGGAGCGTGTGGGCGTCCAATGAGCAGTTCTTC,CASSGSVWASNEQFF
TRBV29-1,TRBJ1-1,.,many,TGCAGCGTTGAAGATCTCAGCCCGAACACTGAAGCTTTCTTT,CSVEDLSPNTEAFF